This T cell receptor beta chain was identified during a study of OX40 agonist ivuxolimab in advanced cancers. Study-level background: Ivuxolimab was a fully human IgG2 agonistic monoclonal antibody targeting the costimulatory receptor OX40 (CD134). Intravenous ivuxolimab was administered to patients every 2 weeks at six dose levels: 0.01, 0.1, 0.3, 1.5, 3 and 10 mg/kg. Of the roughly 53 patients in dose escalation, 19 had hepatocellular carcinoma, some 15 had melanoma, 9 had renal cell carcinoma and 9 had head and neck cancer. The dose-escalation cohort was almost 85% male with a mean age of approximately 59 years, ranging from roughly 20 to 80. Patients were allowed to have had prior anti-PD-1, anti-PD-L1 or anti-CTLA-4 therapy, and less than 45% of the dose-escalation patients had previously received checkpoint inhibitors. Partial responses occurred in three dose-escalation patients: two with cutaneous melanoma and one with hepatocellular carcinoma. The purpose of peripheral TCRbeta sequencing was to test whether ivuxolimab changed TCR sequence diversity and led to clonal T-cell expansion. The paper describes the monotherapy dose-escalation part (N = 52 patients) of the phase I trial of ivuxolimab.

The germline V gene supplies CDR1 SGHTA and CDR2 FQGNSA. Measured from the cysteine to the phenylalanine, the CDR3 is 15 residues long. CDR3 DNA is the only sequence kept; it has 45 bases, read in frame from the first base. Relative to germline, V is missing 5 bases and J is missing 4 bases, with 3 bases of the junction outside any gene match. Beyond this particular receptor, the publication reports: At doses of 0.1 to 3.0 mg/kg, clonal expansion of both CD4+ and CD8+ T cells in blood was seen between baseline and week 6. Partial responders in the 0.1-3.0 mg/kg groups had among the lowest normalized peripheral clonal expansion, especially among CD8+ T cells. On average, CD8+ T cells showed more expanded clones than CD4+ T cells after ivuxolimab. Low levels of normalized T-cell clonal expansion were also shown by some nonresponding patients. The antigen specificity of the clonally expanded peripheral T cells was not determined.

As regards this clone: Its recognized antigen is unknown. Per-base quality was not reported, and no clone a single base away is much larger than it.

To sequence the TCRbeta CDR3 region, genomic DNA was isolated from the sorted cells. The immunoSEQ Assay was used for sequencing of TCRbeta CDR3 regions. TCRdb obtained this table from immuneACCESS and retained in-frame rearrangements with V and J assigned. These tables miss some clones; where compared with another copy, unresolved V genes account for less than half of the shortfall, and the remainder is unexplained. This sample holds 43,000 or so clones; around 84% were observed only once. The ten most abundant clones make up around 11% of the sample. The trial excluded patients who had a history of autoimmune disease or were on systemic immunosuppression. Peripheral blood for TCR sequencing was drawn from every dose cohort at baseline, at cycle 4 day 1 and at cycle 7 day 1. Samples were obtained from an open-label, multicenter, first-in-human phase I dose-escalation trial of ivuxolimab. Adults with locally advanced or metastatic melanoma, renal cell carcinoma, hepatocellular carcinoma or head and neck squamous cell carcinoma were enrolled in the trial. CD4+ and CD8+ T cells were sorted separately from peripheral blood before TCR sequencing.

The receptor comes from an adult with an advanced solid tumor such as melanoma, head and neck, liver or kidney cancer. Recombination linked TRBV7-2 to TRBJ2-7, with 15 bases matching TRBD2. The sequenced sample was CD4+ or CD8+ T cells sorted from blood, obtained in a trial of the OX40 agonist ivuxolimab. Here is the DNA: TGTGCCAGCAGCCTTGGGACTAGCGGGGGGTACGAGCAGTACTTC. Protein translation: CASSLGTSGGYEQYF.